Reported below is one T cell receptor (beta chain). What it binds is not known. These data belong to a study of blood T cells in healthy people across ages. The use of a sample-barcoded 5' primer and a J-beta primer mix characterized a second PCR of about 6 to 11 cycles. A template-switch adaptor that had 12 random nucleotides put a tag on each cDNA molecule. A minimum of 2.5 million CDR3-containing paired-end reads was obtained for each sample. TCRdb re-called the 5' RACE reads with MiXCR, one entry per CDR3 protein. This sample has hundreds of thousands of distinct CDR3 sequences, with about 53% found just once. Healthy individuals of Caucasian origin from Russia, aged roughly 6 to 90, served as donors. Trimming removed 2 bases at V and 4 bases at J, with 14 bases between. CDR1 SGHRS and CDR2 YFSETQ come from the germline V gene. The CDR3 length is 15 residues. Study-wide points: Long-lived donors carried more naive CD4+ cells and greater diversity than aged donors.

The V and J genes are TRBV5-1 and TRBJ2-3; tentative D call: TRBD1 (6 bases). This sequence originates from a man between 60 and 75 years old in good health. The sequencing sample was made of blood. The chain's CDR3 is CASSFQGGGADTQYF. CDR3 nucleotides: TGCGCCAGCAGCTTTCAAGGGGGTGGAGCAGATACGCAGTATTTT.